These T cell receptor beta chains were read from a single sample in a study of blood T cell repertoires in COVID-19. Data came from immunoSEQ multiplex PCR; TCRdb stores just in-frame clones and leaves some out. The table shows approximately 150,000 clones, with 75% to 90% occurring only once. Sequences were obtained from PBMCs or T cells enriched from blood (not recorded which). These receptors all come from a man aged 70-80 years who had been exposed to COVID-19. CDR3s include the opening cysteine and the closing phenylalanine or tryptophan. Each record gives: CDR3 length, D gene, V gene, J gene, clone size, CDR3 DNA, CDR3 protein. A D gene is named only where the DNA matches it firmly. Not every row has a clone size; where given, it reads once, few, many or a size class.

15	NA	TRBV5-6	TRBJ2-5	NA	TGTGCCAGCAGCTTTCAGGGGTTGCTGGGGGAGACCCAGTACTTC	CASSFQGLLGETQYF
14	TRBD1	TRBV9	TRBJ2-3	NA	TGTGCCAGCAGCGTGAGACAGGGGGGCGATACGCAGTATTTT	CASSVRQGGDTQYF
15	NA	TRBV7-2	TRBJ2-2	NA	TGTGCCAGCAGCTTAGTTTCCACGAACACCGGGGAGCTGTTTTTT	CASSLVSTNTGELFF
16	NA	TRBV7-9	TRBJ1-1	once	TGTGCCAGCAGCCCGAACACTCACCGGGTAAACACTGAAGCTTTCTTT	CASSPNTHRVNTEAFF
16	TRBD2	TRBV9	TRBJ2-5	NA	TGTGCCAGCAGCGTAGGGGTAGCGGGGGCGGGAGAGACCCAGTACTTC	CASSVGVAGAGETQYF
16	NA	TRBV9	TRBJ2-2	NA	TGTGCCAGCAGCGTAGGAGCGGATACTAACACCGGGGAGCTGTTTTTT	CASSVGADTNTGELFF
15	TRBD2	TRBV5-1	TRBJ2-5	NA	TGCGCCAGCAGCTTGGCGGCTAGCGGGAGCGAGACCCAGTACTTC	CASSLAASGSETQYF
11	TRBD1	TRBV10-3	TRBJ1-2	once	TGTGCCATCAGTACAGGGGTTGGCTACACCTTC	CAISTGVGYTF
14	TRBD1	TRBV6-5	TRBJ1-5	few	TGTGCCAGCAGACGAGGACAGGGCAATCAGCCCCAGCATTTT	CASRRGQGNQPQHF
15	NA	TRBV19	TRBJ1-1	NA	TGTGCCAGCCGACATATCTCAGGGACATCCACTGAAGCTTTCTTT	CASRHISGTSTEAFF
13	TRBD1	TRBV10-3	TRBJ1-5	NA	TGTGCCACGGTGGGACAGGCCAATCAGCCCCAGCATTTT	CATVGQANQPQHF
14	NA	TRBV5-5	TRBJ2-1	NA	TGTGCCAGCAGCATAACGACAGGCTACAATGAGCAGTTCTTC	CASSITTGYNEQFF
11	NA	TRBV11-2	TRBJ1-1	NA	TGTGCCAGCAGCCTTTACCAGGAAGCTTTCTTT	CASSLYQEAFF
15	TRBD2	TRBV7-9	TRBJ2-1	NA	TGTGCCAGCAGCTTGACTAGCGGGGGACCCAATGAGCAGTTCTTC	CASSLTSGGPNEQFF
14	TRBD1	TRBV27	TRBJ1-6	NA	TGTGCCAGCAGTTCCGGGACAGGGAATTCACCCCTCCACTTT	CASSSGTGNSPLHF
15	NA	TRBV5-5	TRBJ1-2	few	TGTGCCAGCAGCTTCCAAGCCGGGGCTAACTATGGCTACACCTTC	CASSFQAGANYGYTF
15	TRBD1	TRBV15	TRBJ2-7	NA	TGTGCCACCAGCAGAGAAGCAGGGGGCAAGTGGGAGCAGTACTTC	CATSREAGGKWEQYF
18	TRBD1	TRBV28	TRBJ2-6	NA	TGTGCCAGCAGTTTGGGGACAGTCCACTACTCTGGGGCCAACGTCCTGACTTTC	CASSLGTVHYSGANVLTF
16	TRBD1	TRBV5-4	TRBJ1-1	few	TGTGCCAGCAGCCCACCCAACGCCAGGGGGTATACTGAAGCTTTCTTT	CASSPPNARGYTEAFF
17	NA	TRBV21-1	TRBJ2-2	NA	TGTGCCAGCAGCATTACCCCGACTGCGGGGGCCACCGGGGAGCTGTTTTTT	CASSITPTAGATGELFF
14	NA	TRBV21-1	TRBJ1-4	NA	TGTGCCAGCAGCAGACAGGCCATTAATGAAAAACTGTTTTTT	CASSRQAINEKLFF
15	NA	TRBV2	TRBJ1-2	NA	TGTGCCAGCAGACCCGCGGGCCCTCTTGACTATGGCTACACCTTC	CASRPAGPLDYGYTF
13	NA	TRBV28	TRBJ1-1	NA	TGTGCCAGCAGTTTAATTCTCGGCACTGAAGCTTTCTTT	CASSLILGTEAFF
12	NA	TRBV20-1	TRBJ2-5	NA	TGCAGTGCTAGTAAGGGGACTGAGACCCAGTACTTC	CSASKGTETQYF
13	TRBD1	TRBV27	TRBJ2-3	once	TGTGCCAGCCGGACAGGAGCCACAGATACGCAGTATTTT	CASRTGATDTQYF
15	TRBD1	TRBV19	TRBJ1-2	few	TGTGCCAGTAGTATACTGGAGGGGGCAAGCTATGGCTACACCTTC	CASSILEGASYGYTF
17	NA	TRBV4-2	TRBJ2-5	NA	TGTGCCAGCAGCCAAGGAAGCTGGCAGGGACGGGGGGAGACCCAGTACTTC	CASSQGSWQGRGETQYF
14	NA	TRBV5-6	TRBJ2-2	few	TGTGCCAGCAGCTCCAGGGTCCCCTCCGGGGAGCTGTTTTTT	CASSSRVPSGELFF
13	NA	TRBV5-4	TRBJ2-3	once	TGTGCCAGCGGTTGGACTGGAGAAGATACGCAGTATTTT	CASGWTGEDTQYF
18	NA	TRBV19	TRBJ1-5	NA	TGTGCCAGTAGTATCCCCCCGGCAGGGGTGAGTGGCAATCAGCCCCAGCATTTT	CASSIPPAGVSGNQPQHF
14	NA	TRBV9	TRBJ1-2	NA	TGTGCCAGCAGCGTAGGGGCAGGAAACTATGGCTACACCTTC	CASSVGAGNYGYTF
13	NA	TRBV5-6	TRBJ2-5	NA	TGTGCCAGCAGCCCGGACAGCTTAGAGACCCAGTACTTC	CASSPDSLETQYF
14	NA	TRBV4-1	TRBJ1-2	few	TGCGCCAGCAGCCAAGGGACAGCGAACTATGGCTACACCTTC	CASSQGTANYGYTF
15	NA	TRBV27	TRBJ1-4	NA	TGTGCCAGCAGTTTATCCAGGGGTAGAGAGGAAAAACTGTTTTTT	CASSLSRGREEKLFF
14	TRBD1	TRBV6-5	TRBJ1-5	NA	TGTGCCAGCAGTCCGGACAGGGGTCTTCAGCCCCAGCATTTT	CASSPDRGLQPQHF
14	NA	TRBV29-1	TRBJ1-2	NA	TGCAGCGTTACTGAGAGGGGGACCTCATATGGCTACACCTTC	CSVTERGTSYGYTF
16	NA	TRBV6-5	TRBJ1-4	NA	TGTGCCAGCAGTTACACCACAAGGACAGATGGCGTAAAACTGTTTTTT	CASSYTTRTDGVKLFF
13	NA	TRBV30	TRBJ1-5	NA	TGTGCCTGGGAACAGGGACACAATCAGCCCCAGCATTTT	CAWEQGHNQPQHF
12	NA	TRBV7-2	TRBJ2-1	NA	TGTGCCAGCAGCTTAGGAGGGTATGAGCAGTTCTTC	CASSLGGYEQFF
16	TRBD1	TRBV19	TRBJ1-2	NA	TGTGCCAGTAGTATACCCCGACAGGGACAAAACTATGGCTACACCTTC	CASSIPRQGQNYGYTF
14	TRBD2	TRBV3-1/TRBV3-2	TRBJ2-1	NA	TGTGCCAGCAGCTTCACTAGCGGGAGTGATGAGCAGTTCTTC	CASSFTSGSDEQFF
14	NA	TRBV6-5	TRBJ1-1	NA	TGTGCCAGCACCCCCCCGGGAGGGGAGTTTGAAGCTTTCTTT	CASTPPGGEFEAFF
14	NA	TRBV19	TRBJ1-4	NA	TGTGCCAGTACCCTCACAGAAGCTAATGAAAAACTGTTTTTT	CASTLTEANEKLFF
20	TRBD1	TRBV5-1	TRBJ2-6	NA	TGCGCCAGCAGCTCGGCGGAGCCGGGACAGGGAAAATCTGGGGCCAACGTCCTGACTTTC	CASSSAEPGQGKSGANVLTF
12	NA	TRBV12-3/TRBV12-4	TRBJ2-3	NA	TGTGCCAGCAGTCGACAGACAGATACGCAGTATTTT	CASSRQTDTQYF
14	NA	TRBV4-3	TRBJ2-1	NA	TGCGCCAGCAGCCAAGACAGTGATTACAATGAGCAGTTCTTC	CASSQDSDYNEQFF
13	NA	TRBV12-3/TRBV12-4	TRBJ2-2	NA	TGTGCCAGCAGAACACAGAACACCGGGGAGCTGTTTTTT	CASRTQNTGELFF
14	TRBD1	TRBV2	TRBJ1-6	NA	TGTGCCAGCAGTATGACAGGGGTGAATTCACCCCTCCACTTT	CASSMTGVNSPLHF
15	TRBD1	TRBV6-5	TRBJ1-6	NA	TGTGCCAGCAGTTATGGACAGGGTTATAATTCACCCCTCCACTTT	CASSYGQGYNSPLHF
16	TRBD2	TRBV3-1/TRBV3-2	TRBJ2-2	few	TGTGCCAGCAGCCAGACTAGCGGGGGAAGGACCGGGGAGCTGTTTTTT	CASSQTSGGRTGELFF
11	NA	TRBV12-3/TRBV12-4	TRBJ1-1	NA	TGTGCCAGCACCGCCACAGGGGAAGCTTTCTTT	CASTATGEAFF